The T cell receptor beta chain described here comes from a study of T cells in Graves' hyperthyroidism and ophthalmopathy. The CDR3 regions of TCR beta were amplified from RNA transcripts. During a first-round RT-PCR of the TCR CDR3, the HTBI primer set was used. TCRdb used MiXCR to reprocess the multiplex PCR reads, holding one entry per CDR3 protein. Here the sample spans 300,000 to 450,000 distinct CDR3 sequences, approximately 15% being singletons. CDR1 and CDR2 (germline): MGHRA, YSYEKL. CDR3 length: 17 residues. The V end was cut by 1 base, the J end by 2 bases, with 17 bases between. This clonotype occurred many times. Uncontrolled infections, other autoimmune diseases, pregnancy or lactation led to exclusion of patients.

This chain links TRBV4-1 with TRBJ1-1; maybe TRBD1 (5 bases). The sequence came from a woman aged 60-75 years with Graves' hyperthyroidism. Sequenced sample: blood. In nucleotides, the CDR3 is TGCGCCAGCAGCCAAGTATTTGTTGCAGGGTCAAACACTGAAGCTTTCTTT. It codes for CASSQVFVAGSNTEAFF.